The rows below give T cell receptor beta chains drawn from one sample of a study of read filtering for tumor transcriptome and immune sequencing. TCRdb called the reads again in MiXCR, with one record for every CDR3 protein. The data show tens of thousands of distinct CDR3 sequences, 12% to 15% seen once. Sequences were obtained from a population of CD138-negative cells sorted from bone marrow. The receptors were gathered from a donor aged 40 or over with multiple myeloma. The conserved cysteine and the conserved F or W are not part of the CDR3 here.

j_call v_call cdr3_aa
TRBJ2-5 TRBV12-3/TRBV12-4 ASRGIQETQY
TRBJ2-7 TRBV7-2 ASSFNRGEQY
TRBJ2-5 TRBV7-2 ASSSSHTVGTQY
TRBJ2-1 TRBV20-1 SAISGRSGNEQF
TRBJ2-6 TRBV28 ASSFFSDSGANVLT
TRBJ2-1 TRBV10-1 ASSDPHGEQF
TRBJ2-7 TRBV20-1 SARGVASYEQY
TRBJ2-3 TRBV23-1 ASIGTGGEGPYTDTQY
TRBJ1-1 TRBV5-1 ASSPRVGPNLEAF
TRBJ1-1 TRBV5-5 VSSLDGWTEAF
TRBJ2-6 TRBV2 ASTGVRTSGANVLT
TRBJ1-4 TRBV2 ASSEGQSKSEKLF
TRBJ1-3 TRBV29-1 SVEGRTGNSGNTIY
TRBJ2-1 TRBV30 AWSAGTSAYNEQF
TRBJ2-5 TRBV29-1 SVDIGLAGVETQY
TRBJ2-3 TRBV5-1 ASSAGTAAKDTQY
TRBJ2-5 TRBV9 ASSPEGTMGETQY
TRBJ2-5 TRBV2 ASSDTLAETQY
TRBJ1-1 TRBV10-3 AIRRGENTEAF
TRBJ2-2 TRBV20-1 SARDLWGLAGGPGELF
TRBJ2-7 TRBV7-9 ASSSRDGRYEQY
TRBJ2-7 TRBV29-1 SVGLAGGPGGEQY
TRBJ1-5 TRBV7-9 ASSLGPGTGANQPQH
TRBJ2-2 TRBV20-1 SARSSGRATGELF
TRBJ2-1 TRBV19 ASSMYRVSYNEQF
TRBJ2-1 TRBV30 ALHSRESNEQF
TRBJ2-7 TRBV7-2 ASSLFTSRAGEQY
TRBJ2-3 TRBV27 ASRILGDVLTDTQY
TRBJ2-5 TRBV13 ASSLGSDGETQY